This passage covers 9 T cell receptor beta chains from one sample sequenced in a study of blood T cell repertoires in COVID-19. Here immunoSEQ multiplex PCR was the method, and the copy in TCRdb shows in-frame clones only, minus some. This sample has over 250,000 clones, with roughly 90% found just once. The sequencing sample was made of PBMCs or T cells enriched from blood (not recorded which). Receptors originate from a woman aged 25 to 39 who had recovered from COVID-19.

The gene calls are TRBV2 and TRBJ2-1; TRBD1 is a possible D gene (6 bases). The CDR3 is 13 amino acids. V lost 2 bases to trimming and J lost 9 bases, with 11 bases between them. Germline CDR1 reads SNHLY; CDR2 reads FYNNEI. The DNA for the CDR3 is TGTGCCAGCAGTGAAATTAGGGGGAGTGAGCAGTTCTTC. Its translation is CASSEIRGSEQFF.

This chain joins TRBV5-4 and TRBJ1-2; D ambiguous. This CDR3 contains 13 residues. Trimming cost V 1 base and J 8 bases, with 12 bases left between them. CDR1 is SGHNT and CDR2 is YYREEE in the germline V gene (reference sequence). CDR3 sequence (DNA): TGTGCCAGCAGCTTGCCCGAGGTCAGAGGCTACACCTTC. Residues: CASSLPEVRGYTF.

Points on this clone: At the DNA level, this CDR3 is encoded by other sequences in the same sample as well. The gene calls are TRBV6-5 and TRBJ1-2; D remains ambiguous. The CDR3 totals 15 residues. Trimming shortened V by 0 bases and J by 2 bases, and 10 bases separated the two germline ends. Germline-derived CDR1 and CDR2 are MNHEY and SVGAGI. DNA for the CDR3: TGTGCCAGCAGTTACTCGGAGGGATTCAACTATGGCTACACCTTC. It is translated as CASSYSEGFNYGYTF.

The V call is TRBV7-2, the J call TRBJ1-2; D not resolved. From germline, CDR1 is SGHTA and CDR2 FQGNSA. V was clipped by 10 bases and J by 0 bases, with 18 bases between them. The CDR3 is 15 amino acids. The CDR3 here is CANLPPSRANYGYTF. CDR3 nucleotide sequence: TGTGCCAACCTTCCCCCTTCTCGGGCTAACTATGGCTACACCTTC.

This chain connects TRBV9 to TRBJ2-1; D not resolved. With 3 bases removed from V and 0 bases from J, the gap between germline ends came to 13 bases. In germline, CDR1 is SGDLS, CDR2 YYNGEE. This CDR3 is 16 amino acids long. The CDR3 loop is CASSGDWLSSYNEQFF. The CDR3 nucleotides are TGTGCCAGCAGCGGAGACTGGCTGAGCTCCTACAATGAGCAGTTCTTC.

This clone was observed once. The DNA of the CDR3 is TGCGCCAGCAGCCAAGAAATCAGGGGGGCTCGGTCCGGCATTCAGTACTTC. This codes for CASSQEIRGARSGIQYF. V gene TRBV4-1 combines with J gene TRBJ2-4; D is perhaps TRBD1 (7 bases). The CDR3 has 17 amino acids. CDR1 is MGHRA and CDR2 is YSYEKL in the germline V gene. Trimming cost V 0 bases and J 9 bases, with 21 bases left between them.

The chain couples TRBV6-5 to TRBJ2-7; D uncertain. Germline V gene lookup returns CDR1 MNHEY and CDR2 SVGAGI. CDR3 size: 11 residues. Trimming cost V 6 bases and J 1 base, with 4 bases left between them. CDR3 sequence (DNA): TGTGCCAGCAGGTCGTCCTACGAGCAGTACTTC. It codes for CASRSSYEQYF.

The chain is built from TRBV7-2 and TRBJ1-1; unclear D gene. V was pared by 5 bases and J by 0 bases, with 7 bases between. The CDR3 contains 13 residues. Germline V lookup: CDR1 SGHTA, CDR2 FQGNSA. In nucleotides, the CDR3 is TGTGCCAGCAGCCCCCAGATGAACACTGAAGCTTTCTTT. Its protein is CASSPQMNTEAFF.

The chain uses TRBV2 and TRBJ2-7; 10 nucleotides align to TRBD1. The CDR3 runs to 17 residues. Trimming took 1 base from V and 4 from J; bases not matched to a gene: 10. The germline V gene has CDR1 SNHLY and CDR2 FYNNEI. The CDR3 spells CASSEEFLTGGAYEQYF. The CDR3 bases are TGTGCCAGCAGTGAAGAATTCTTGACAGGGGGCGCGTACGAGCAGTACTTC. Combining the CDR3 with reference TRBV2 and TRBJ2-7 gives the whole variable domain EPEVTQTPSHQVTQMGQEVILRCVPISNHLYFYWYRQILGQKVEFLVSFYNNEISEKSEIFDDQFSVERPDGSNFTLKIRSTKLEDSAMYFCASSEEFLTGGAYEQYFGPGTRLTVT.